The next 21 T cell receptor beta chains were all read from a single sample in a study of T cell changes during pregnancy in multiple sclerosis (dated by TCRdb to between 2018 and 2021). Library creation used the immunoSEQ multiplex PCR assay. Here the immuneACCESS table is served through TCRdb, limited to in-frame sequences with V and J called. Missing clones are a known gap in these copies; in checked studies unresolved V genes cover under half, and the rest lacks a known reason. The sample table contains tens of thousands of clones; only one count was recorded for about 90% of them. The top ten clones comprise 0.43% of the sample. The sample was CD4+ T cells from peripheral blood mononuclear cells, taken before pregnancy. These receptors were obtained from a female donor with multiple sclerosis, enrolled in a pregnancy study.

The J gene is TRBJ2-5, the V gene TRBV15, with 14 bases lining up with TRBD2. This CDR3 has 18 amino acids. The trim removed 3 bases at V and 0 bases at J, leaving 6 bases unmatched. Germline assignment: CDR1 LNHNV and CDR2 YYDKDF (reference sequence). The CDR3 bases are TGTGCCACCAGCAGGGTGACTAGCGGGAGGGCCTACCAAGAGACCCAGTACTTC. This translates into CATSRVTSGRAYQETQYF.

V and J are TRBV19 and TRBJ2-6, with a possible D match to TRBD2 (5 bases). There are 17 residues in the CDR3. V gave up 5 bases and J gave up 0 bases, with 14 bases separating them. CDR1 and CDR2 from the germline V gene are LNHDA and SQIVND (reference sequence). The CDR3 protein is CASSRGLVFSGANVLTF. In nucleotides, the CDR3 is TGTGCCAGTAGTCGGGGTTTGGTGTTCTCTGGGGCCAACGTCCTGACTTTC.

V gene TRBV7-8 combines with J gene TRBJ2-7; D is possibly TRBD1 (6 bases). Germline V gene data show CDR1 as SGHVS and CDR2 as FQNEAQ. V lost 5 bases to trimming and J lost 0 bases, with 17 bases between them. The CDR3 contains 16 residues. For the CDR3, the DNA is TGTGCCAGCAGCCCTACGCGGACAGTAAGCTCCTACGAGCAGTACTTC. Protein: CASSPTRTVSSYEQYF.

The V gene is TRBV19, the J gene TRBJ2-1, with a possible D match to TRBD2 (7 bases). Germline V gene lookup returns CDR1 LNHDA and CDR2 SQIVND (reference sequence). This CDR3 comprises 19 residues. Trimming took off 3 bases at V and 0 bases at J, with 21 bases between the two ends. The CDR3 here is CASSMGGGLINSSYNEQFF. The DNA for the CDR3 is TGTGCCAGTAGTATGGGCGGGGGCCTTATTAACAGCTCCTACAATGAGCAGTTCTTC.

The chain combines TRBV18 with TRBJ2-7, with D possibly matching TRBD1 (6 bases). The CDR3 covers 12 residues. Germline CDR1 is KGHSH and CDR2 is LQKENI. V lost 3 bases, J lost 7 bases, and 10 bases lay in between. The CDR3 here is CASSPTGWEQYF. The CDR3 bases are TGTGCCAGCTCACCCACAGGGTGGGAGCAGTACTTC.

This chain joins TRBV2 and TRBJ2-2; D unresolved. Germline loops: CDR1 SNHLY, CDR2 FYNNEI. This CDR3 spans 14 amino acids. V was clipped by 4 bases and J by 7 bases, with 13 bases between them. The DNA of the CDR3 is TGTGCCAGCAGTGTAACGTTGGGCCTCGGGGAGCTGTTTTTT. The encoded protein is CASSVTLGLGELFF.

This chain joins TRBV15 and TRBJ2-5; 8 nucleotides align to TRBD2. The germline CDR1 and CDR2 sequences are LNHNV and YYDKDF (reference sequence). Germline trimming cut 0 bases from V and 1 base from J; bases unmatched to any gene: 7. This CDR3 contains 17 residues. The CDR3 sequence is CATSRDLVAGTQETQYF. The DNA of the CDR3 is TGTGCCACCAGCAGAGATCTAGTAGCGGGGACCCAAGAGACCCAGTACTTC.

J is TRBJ2-4 and V is TRBV5-5; 12 positions match TRBD1. J gave up 1 base and V 4 bases, and 6 bases lay outside the gene matches. The germline V gene has CDR1 SGHKS and CDR2 YYEKEE (reference sequence). This CDR3 spans 17 amino acids. The CDR3 region has the DNA TGTGCCAGCAGCAAGGGACAGGGGGCTGGGGCCAAAAACATTCAGTACTTC. This sequence encodes CASSKGQGAGAKNIQYF.

The chain joins TRBV10-3 to TRBJ2-7, with a possible D match to TRBD1 (6 bases). Germline CDR1 reads ENHRY; CDR2 reads SYGVKD. V lost 4 bases to trimming and J lost 0 bases, with 19 bases between them. The CDR3 totals 17 residues. CDR3 nucleotide sequence: TGTGCCATCAGTGCCCTTCAGGGGCTTGAAGGCTCCTACGAGCAGTACTTC. Its translation: CAISALQGLEGSYEQYF.

The rearrangement links TRBV7-2 to TRBJ1-2; D may be TRBD1 (6 bases). The germline gives CDR1 SGHTA, CDR2 FQGNSA. The CDR3 has 15 residues. The V and J ends lost 1 base and 5 bases respectively, with 14 bases between them. The DNA for the CDR3 is TGTGCCAGCAGCTTAGATAGGACAGTGACTTATGGCTACACCTTC. This encodes CASSLDRTVTYGYTF.

This chain joins TRBV27 and TRBJ1-1; 7 nucleotides align to TRBD1. The CDR3 has 16 amino acids. The ends lost 4 bases at V and 2 bases at J; junction bases unmatched: 10. The germline gives CDR1 MNHEY, CDR2 SMNVEV (reference sequence). The DNA for the CDR3 is TGTGCCAGCAGTTCCCCGACAGGGATAGGAAACACTGAAGCTTTCTTT. Translated: CASSSPTGIGNTEAFF.

V gene TRBV5-4 combines with J gene TRBJ1-1, with TRBD1 matching 7 bases. Per the germline V gene, CDR1 is SGHNT and CDR2 is YYREEE (reference sequence). V trimming: 4 bases; J trimming: 1 base; junction bases outside the gene matches: 4. The CDR3 runs to 14 residues. The CDR3 DNA is TGTGCCAGCAGCCTAGGGACAGCGAACACTGAAGCTTTCTTT. Translation: CASSLGTANTEAFF.

This clone was recorded once. This chain connects TRBV7-2 to TRBJ2-3; D remains ambiguous. The germline CDR1 and CDR2 sequences are SGHTA and FQGNSA. The CDR3 has 15 amino acids. V was clipped by 5 bases and J by 2 bases, with 14 bases between them. The CDR3 here is CASSPRQVPTDTQYF. The CDR3 nucleotides are TGTGCCAGCAGCCCCCGCCAGGTTCCCACAGATACGCAGTATTTT.

The chain recombines TRBV6-5 with TRBJ2-7; tentative D call: TRBD1 (6 bases). CDR3 length equals 15 residues. The V and J ends lost 0 bases and 3 bases respectively, with 12 bases between them. Germline loops: CDR1 MNHEY, CDR2 SVGAGI. CDR3 loop: CASSYSRGGFYEQYF. In nucleotides, the CDR3 is TGTGCCAGCAGTTACTCCAGGGGCGGGTTCTACGAGCAGTACTTC.

The J gene is TRBJ2-2, the V gene TRBV7-8; 7 positions match TRBD2. The CDR3 is 16 amino acids. Germline V gives CDR1 SGHVS, CDR2 FQNEAQ. Losses at the gene ends were 1 base for V and 0 bases for J; bases not matched to a gene: 2. CDR3 loop: CASSLVAGANTGELFF. The CDR3 nucleotides are TGTGCCAGCAGCTTAGTGGCGGGGGCGAACACCGGGGAGCTGTTTTTT.

The rearrangement links TRBV28 to TRBJ1-1; the D is unclear. CDR1 is MDHEN and CDR2 is SYDVKM in the germline V gene. V was cut by 3 bases and J by 0 bases, with 14 bases left in between. The CDR3 totals 16 residues. CDR3: CASSFPPGYMNTEAFF. For the CDR3, the DNA is TGTGCCAGCAGTTTTCCCCCGGGGTACATGAACACTGAAGCTTTCTTT. Supplemented by reference TRBV28 and TRBJ1-1, the full variable domain reads DVKVTQSSRYLVKRTGEKVFLECVQDMDHENMFWYRQDPGLGLRLIYFSYDVKMKEKGDIPEGYSVSREKKERFSLILESASTNQTSMYLCASSFPPGYMNTEAFFGQGTRLTVV.

The genes are TRBV28 and TRBJ2-7; 8 bases align to TRBD2. This CDR3 has 14 amino acids. Unmatched junction bases numbered 10, after V lost 7 bases and J lost 5 bases. The germline CDR1 and CDR2 sequences are MDHEN and SYDVKM. This chain's CDR3 is CASTDPPAGDEQYF. The DNA for the CDR3 is TGTGCCAGCACCGACCCCCCAGCGGGAGACGAGCAGTACTTC.

The chain couples TRBV6-1 to TRBJ1-4; 7 nucleotides agree with TRBD1. CDR3 length: 14 amino acids. Trimming took 4 bases from V and 12 from J; bases not matched to a gene: 11. Germline loops: CDR1 MNHNS, CDR2 SASEGT. CDR3 nucleotides: TGTGCCAGCAGTGTGTCCCAAGACAGGGTACAACTGTTTTTT. This encodes CASSVSQDRVQLFF.

The V and J genes are TRBV5-5 and TRBJ1-5, with 7 bases that match TRBD1. The CDR3 totals 14 residues. Germline V gene sequence: CDR1 SGHKS, CDR2 YYEKEE (reference sequence). Trimming removed 4 bases from V and 6 bases from J; junction bases left unmatched: 7. CDR3 loop: CASSVQGSSQPQHF. As DNA, the CDR3 is TGTGCCAGCAGCGTACAGGGGTCGAGTCAGCCCCAGCATTTT.

The chain joins TRBV18 to TRBJ1-2; possibly TRBD1 for D (5 bases). The CDR3 is 13 residues long. Germline CDR1 reads KGHSH; CDR2 reads LQKENI. Trimming cost V 6 bases and J 8 bases, with 16 bases left between them. CDR3 sequence (DNA): TGTGCCAGCTCGTCAGGGATCTCACAAGGCTACACCTTC. It codes for CASSSGISQGYTF. Variable domain in full (rest from reference TRBV18 and TRBJ1-2): NAGVMQNPRHLVRRRGQEARLRCSPMKGHSHVYWYRQLPEEGLKFMVYLQKENIIDESGMPKERFSAEFPKEGPSILRIQQVVRGDSAAYFCASSSGISQGYTFGSGTRLTVV.

The genes are TRBV27 and TRBJ2-2; TRBD1 agrees at 7 bases. V shed 0 bases and J 3 bases; nucleotides not matched to a gene: 7. The CDR3 sequence is 17 residues long. CDR1 and CDR2 (germline): MNHEY, SMNVEV (reference sequence). CDR3 sequence reads: CASSLSARGTDTGELFF. The CDR3 DNA follows: TGTGCCAGCAGTTTATCGGCCAGGGGGACGGACACCGGGGAGCTGTTTTTT.